Listed below are T cell receptor beta chains from one sample, sequenced in a study of early stage breast cancer tumors. Produced via immunoSEQ multiplex PCR; TCRdb's table is partial and in-frame only. This repertoire shows 8,500 to 10,000 clones, 71% found once; its top ten account for under 20%. Sequencing was performed on normal breast tissue next to the tumor. The source of these receptors is a person in their 60s with breast cancer. CDR3s include the opening cysteine and the closing phenylalanine or tryptophan. Each record gives: CDR3 protein, V gene.

CDR3 protein: CASSFSFRRSSYEQYF
V gene: TRBV11-2

CDR3 protein: CSAPQETQYF
V gene: TRBV20-1

CDR3 protein: CASSPTSGRPNEQFF
V gene: TRBV5-6

CDR3 protein: CASRTDYTGELFF
V gene: TRBV2

CDR3 protein: CASRVTGNTGELFF
V gene: TRBV2

CDR3 protein: CATSRDGDTLNTEAFF
V gene: TRBV15

CDR3 protein: CASSPGTSGRSSSYNEQFF
V gene: TRBV27

CDR3 protein: CASSVGGSEVLAKNIQYF
V gene: TRBV9

CDR3 protein: CATSRGTGSSYEQYF
V gene: TRBV15

CDR3 protein: CASSQLAGASDTIYF
V gene: TRBV23-1

CDR3 protein: CASSQSRASGDNNEQFF
V gene: TRBV16

CDR3 protein: CATRTSGSPYNEQFF
V gene: TRBV6-5

CDR3 protein: CASSRVRGYTF
V gene: TRBV7-2

CDR3 protein: CASSIGEIGNEQFF
V gene: TRBV19

CDR3 protein: CASSLARGREGRETQYF
V gene: TRBV5-4

CDR3 protein: CASSGGPVETQYF
V gene: TRBV6-5

CDR3 protein: CASSVSGTSSYNEQFF
V gene: TRBV6-1

CDR3 protein: CASSEPGTSGSIEQYF
V gene: TRBV10-1

CDR3 protein: CASSLSRGGANVLTF
V gene: TRBV5-4